This entry features one TCR beta chain sequence. No antigen is known for it. Base quality data are lacking; no much larger clone is found one base away. Sequencing of the TRB variable region was done with the immunoSEQ hsTCRB v3.0 assay at survey level resolution. A depth of roughly 35,000-50,000 T-cell genomes per sample was targeted for TRB sequencing. TRB libraries were pooled and sequenced on an Illumina MiSeq using a v3 150-cycle kit. The source study handled its data this way. Repertoire analysis ran in R within a reproducible Nextflow workflow covering QC, data transformation and analysis. LymphoSeq2, an R package for AIRR-Seq data exploration, was used to implement custom analyses. A handful of samples yielding fewer than 5000 total TRB sequences were excluded, leaving more than 150 analyzed HIV repertoires. Among the approximately 190 retained HIV repertoires, 55 to 60 were collected before ART initiation and approximately 130 after ART initiation. Repertoires were downsampled to 5000 TRB nucleotide sequences, and summary statistics were averaged over 100 downsampling iterations. The analysis kept only TRB sequences whose CDR3 regions were at least seven amino acids long. Diversity was measured with a Shannon entropy-derived clonality score and the Gini coefficient. In repertoire networks, the top 5000 CDR3 amino acid sequences were linked whenever an edit distance of one separated two sequences. GLIPH2 predicted antigen specificity groups and MHC restriction for TRB CDR3 amino acid sequences. CDR3 amino acid sequences were matched against VDJdb and McPAS-TCR to flag known CMV, EBV, HIV or tissue antigen associations. Pre-ART, post-ART and control groups were compared with Wilcoxon signed-rank tests and Holm-Bonferroni correction. TCRdb holds this immuneACCESS table with in-frame rearrangements only. Some clones are missing; in checked studies, unresolved V genes explain under half, and the rest has no known cause. The DNA gave D and trimming, while V, J and clone size come from that table. Recorded for this sample are about 16,000 clones; 85% to 90% of them occurred a single time. Of the sample, 12% is held by the ten largest clones.

To be included, a participant needed at least one PBMC sample from before ART initiation plus at least two post-ART samples. Treatment was received in the United States of America by all participants with HIV. Cryopreserved samples of about 0.95-10 million PBMC were thawed and washed before DNA extraction. At the time of the earliest PBMC sample, participants with HIV were aged between roughly 20 and 60 years. PBMC samples from each participant spanned 1-4 timepoints before ART initiation and 2-8 timepoints after ART initiation, with a median of 7 samples. Serial HIV viral load, CD4+ T-cell count, ART history and demographic data were obtained for every participant. A Qiagen kit on a QIAcube was used to extract genomic DNA from unsorted PBMC, with samples processed in batches of 12. The data were obtained in a study of long-term antiretroviral therapy in people with HIV (dated by TCRdb to between 2022 and 2023). Looking at the study overall: Collection of the earliest samples took place about a decade ahead of the 2015 WHO recommendation for immediate ART, at a time when ART was typically delayed until CD4 counts fell. A retrospective serial study tested whether changes in peripheral blood TRB repertoire composition and diversity were associated with ART initiation and durable HIV suppression. A total of roughly 200 cryopreserved PBMC samples came from 30 adults with confirmed HIV infection and were collected serially over a mean of about 6 years (range 1-12). Of the roughly 31 participants with HIV, roughly twelve were female. Test extractions of a monoclonal T-cell line alongside about 35 polyclonal samples showed no cross-contamination during QIAcube processing. General findings and caveats noted by the study authors: The repertoire was dominated across all time points by expanded TRB clones identified before ART initiation, although this dominance was seen to fluctuate and to decrease in many PLHIV after ART. Samples dated from the mid-2000s to the late 2010s, and the ART regimens used may be less effective than current ones. A significant increase in TRB diversity was found to be associated with ART initiation, although TRB diversity was observed to remain significantly below that of transplant donor controls even after long-term ART. Because pre-ART samples had limited cell numbers, profiling was done on unsorted PBMC rather than on sorted CD4+ and CD8+ T cells. Inferences about post-ART repertoire changes are limited because no data were available on ART adherence, viral resistance or therapy changes. Because PBMC availability was limited, only the TCR beta chain was sequenced, with no alpha chain pairing. HIV repertoires had narrower CDR3 length ranges than controls, and the network structure suggested an antigen-experienced repertoire that shifted only slightly toward naive after ART.

The receptor was derived from a man aged 50-60 years with HIV. Specimen: unsorted PBMCs, collected 0.7 years before starting antiretroviral therapy.

The CDR3 region reads CASSLNPPGEQYF. The sequenced DNA is TGTGCCAGCAGCTTAAATCCCCCGGGCGAGCAGTACTTC. This receptor chain uses TRBV7-3 and TRBJ2-7, with the identity of the D gene unclear. Looking up the germline V gene yields CDR1 SGHTA and CDR2 FQGTGA. The CDR3 numbers 13 residues from cysteine through phenylalanine. Just CDR3 DNA is preserved here, 39 bases in frame from base 1. V and J lose 1 base and 6 bases, and a span of 10 bases separates them.